Below are 20 T cell receptor beta chains sequenced from a single sample in a study of shared clonotypes between healthy human individuals. The assay was immunoSEQ multiplex PCR, and TCRdb's table has in-frame clones only and misses some. Of roughly 640,000 clones in the sample, 97% were seen once. Specimen: naive CD4+ T cells sorted from blood. Subset noted: CD45RA+ positively selected. These receptors all come from a woman aged 30 to 39 in good health.

This clone was found once. The chain has TRBV19 and TRBJ1-1, with D perhaps TRBD1 (6 bases). The CDR3 has 14 amino acids. The germline CDR1 and CDR2 sequences are LNHDA and SQIVND (reference sequence). The V end lost 7 bases, the J end lost 0 bases, and 12 bases lay between the germline ends. CDR3 coding DNA: TGTGCCAGTAACGCAGGGGCGTTGAACACTGAAGCTTTCTTT. Translating it yields CASNAGALNTEAFF.

The genes are TRBV6-8 and TRBJ2-5, with D perhaps TRBD1 (5 bases). Germline V gene sequence: CDR1 MNHGY, CDR2 SAAAGT. Trimming took 6 bases from V and 4 from J, leaving 12 bases between them. CDR3 length: 13 amino acids. The CDR3: CASSRLTAETQYF. The CDR3 DNA follows: TGTGCCAGCAGCCGACTGACAGCAGAGACCCAGTACTTC.

The V gene is TRBV6-5, the J gene TRBJ1-2, with a weak D call TRBD1 (6 bases). V lost 6 bases and J 8 bases, leaving 13 bases between the germline ends. There are 12 residues in the CDR3. Germline CDR1 reads MNHEY; CDR2 reads SVGAGI. CDR3 DNA sequence: TGTGCCAGCAGGAACGGACAGCGCGGCTACACCTTC. Protein product: CASRNGQRGYTF.

The chain combines TRBV29-1 with TRBJ2-5; no clear D gene. Trimming left V 3 bases short and J 5 bases short, with 13 bases between. Germline lookup yields CDR1 SQVTM and CDR2 ANQGSEA. The CDR3 extends over 13 amino acids. The CDR3 region is CSVEFSLGETQYF. CDR3 in DNA: TGCAGCGTTGAGTTCTCGCTTGGGGAGACCCAGTACTTC.

V and J are TRBV9 and TRBJ2-3, with D uncertain. CDR1 SGDLS and CDR2 YYNGEE come from the germline V gene. The V end was cut by 0 bases, the J end by 0 bases, with 14 bases between. This CDR3 is built from 17 residues. CDR3 DNA: TGTGCCAGCAGCGTAGGAGGCGGTTCTCCTAGCACAGATACGCAGTATTTT. Translating gives CASSVGGGSPSTDTQYF.

CDR3 region: CASSYEAPTQSYEQYF. The DNA of the CDR3 is TGTGCCAGCAGTTACGAGGCTCCTACACAAAGCTACGAGCAGTACTTC. This chain links TRBV6-5 with TRBJ2-7; D is unclear. Germline CDR1 reads MNHEY; CDR2 reads SVGAGI. Deletions cut 2 bases from V and 3 bases from J, with 17 bases between. This CDR3 is built from 16 residues.

The chain joins TRBV6-6 to TRBJ1-4; D gene uncertain. Germline lookup yields CDR1 MNHNY and CDR2 SVGAGI (reference sequence). The CDR3 contains 15 residues. Trimming took off 7 bases at V and 8 bases at J, with 20 bases between the two ends. This CDR3 reads CASTPGWALREKLFF. CDR3 sequence (DNA): TGTGCCAGCACCCCGGGCTGGGCACTGAGAGAAAAACTGTTTTTT.

The chain recombines TRBV4-1 with TRBJ2-1; the match to TRBD2 covers 7 bases. The CDR3 runs to 17 residues. V shed 6 bases, J shed 6 bases, and the junction held 17 bases outside the gene matches. The germline V gene has CDR1 MGHRA and CDR2 YSYEKL. The CDR3 DNA is TGCGCCAGCAGGCGCCGATCGACTAGCTCGTACCTCAATGAGCAGTTCTTC. The encoded protein is CASRRRSTSSYLNEQFF.

The chain carries TRBV7-9 and TRBJ1-2; 12 nucleotides align to TRBD1. J gave up 8 bases and V 4 bases, and 5 bases lay outside the gene matches. CDR1 and CDR2 from the germline V gene are SEHNR and FQNEAQ (reference sequence). This CDR3 is 14 amino acids long. CDR3 DNA: TGTGCCAGCAGCTCGGGACAGGGGGCGCGAGGCTACACCTTC. Its protein is CASSSGQGARGYTF.

This clone was counted once. CDR3 sequence: CASKQGAGYNEQFF. The CDR3 DNA reads TGTGCCAGCAAACAGGGGGCAGGCTACAATGAGCAGTTCTTC. This chain links TRBV6-4 with TRBJ2-1, with 9 bases that match TRBD1. This CDR3 comprises 14 residues. Trimming took 7 bases from V and 3 from J; bases not matched to a gene: 4. Germline lookup yields CDR1 MRHNA and CDR2 SNTAGT.

The J gene is TRBJ1-1, the V gene TRBV30; 11 nucleotides align to TRBD1. Germline V CDR1 and CDR2: GTSNPN, SVGIG (reference sequence). The CDR3 length is 13 residues. V lost 3 bases, J lost 4 bases, and 1 base stayed unmatched. In DNA form, the CDR3 reads TGTGCCTGGAGAGGGACAGGGGGCACTGAAGCTTTCTTT. This codes for CAWRGTGGTEAFF.

The chain joins TRBV2 to TRBJ2-7, with 8 bases identical to TRBD2. Per germline, CDR1 SNHLY and CDR2 FYNNEI. The CDR3 spans 16 residues. V shed 1 base and J 6 bases; nucleotides not matched to a gene: 11. The CDR3 protein is CASSEVGLGLGSEQYF. The CDR3 DNA follows: TGTGCCAGCAGTGAAGTGGGACTAGGACTAGGCTCCGAGCAGTACTTC. Looking up the rest from reference TRBV2 and TRBJ2-7 gives the full variable domain: EPEVTQTPSHQVTQMGQEVILRCVPISNHLYFYWYRQILGQKVEFLVSFYNNEISEKSEIFDDQFSVERPDGSNFTLKIRSTKLEDSAMYFCASSEVGLGLGSEQYFGPGTRLTVT.

The V and J genes are TRBV9 and TRBJ2-1; maybe TRBD2 (6 bases). Germline loops: CDR1 SGDLS, CDR2 YYNGEE. The V gene lost 2 bases and the J gene lost 1 base, with 16 bases spanning the gap. The CDR3 runs to 17 residues. CDR3 in amino acids: CASSVWGDSQSYNEQFF. For the CDR3, the DNA is TGTGCCAGCAGCGTTTGGGGGGACTCTCAATCCTACAATGAGCAGTTCTTC.

V is TRBV11-2 and J is TRBJ2-2; 11 bases line up with TRBD2. With V trimmed by 2 bases and J by 0 bases, 5 bases remained unmatched. CDR1 and CDR2 from the germline V gene are SGHAT and FQNNGV. This CDR3 contains 18 residues. The CDR3 reads CASSLPSGRSSNTGELFF. CDR3 DNA sequence: TGTGCCAGCAGCTTACCTAGCGGGAGGAGCTCGAACACCGGGGAGCTGTTTTTT.

CDR3 DNA sequence: TGCGCCAGCAGGTACAGCCTCGAACAGCCCCAGCATTTT. Translated, it gives CASRYSLEQPQHF. The gene calls are TRBV5-1 and TRBJ1-5; D call uncertain. V lost 5 bases and J lost 7, with 13 bases in between. This CDR3 is built from 13 residues. Germline V CDR1 and CDR2: SGHRS, YFSETQ.

The V and J genes are TRBV19 and TRBJ2-7; 9 bases map to TRBD1. Germline assignment: CDR1 LNHDA and CDR2 SQIVND (reference sequence). V dropped 1 base and J dropped 4; count of bases not matched to a gene: 5. This CDR3 has 15 amino acids. CDR3 nucleotide sequence: TGTGCCAGTAGTATAGCGGGACAGGGATTTTACGAGCAGTACTTC. This gives the protein CASSIAGQGFYEQYF. The variable domain in full, with the rest retrieved from reference TRBV19 and TRBJ2-7, is DGGITQSPKYLFRKEGQNVTLSCEQNLNHDAMYWYRQDPGQGLRLIYYSQIVNDFQKGDIAEGYSVSREKKESFPLTVTSAQKNPTAFYLCASSIAGQGFYEQYFGPGTRLTVT.

The rearrangement links TRBV30 to TRBJ2-3; a weak D match, TRBD2 (6 bases). Trimming left V 3 bases short and J 6 bases short, with 13 bases between. The CDR3 has 13 amino acids. Germline assignment: CDR1 GTSNPN and CDR2 SVGIG (reference sequence). CDR3 coding DNA: TGTGCCTGGAGGGGAGTAGCGGCCGATACGCAGTATTTT. It translates to CAWRGVAADTQYF.

The chain employs TRBV19 and TRBJ1-4; 7 bases align to TRBD1. The germline V gene has CDR1 LNHDA and CDR2 SQIVND (reference sequence). The CDR3 runs 14 residues. V was pared by 7 bases and J by 4 bases, with 6 bases of the junction left unmatched. The CDR3 here is CASTTDRFNEKLFF. CDR3 nucleotide sequence: TGTGCCAGTACTACGGACAGGTTTAATGAAAAACTGTTTTTT.

J is TRBJ1-1 and V is TRBV27; D not certain. Germline CDR1 reads MNHEY; CDR2 reads SMNVEV (reference sequence). V was cut by 6 bases and J by 1 base, with 12 bases left in between. The CDR3 totals 14 residues. CDR3 bases: TGTGCCAGCAGAACCGCCCCCAAGAACACTGAAGCTTTCTTT. This codes for CASRTAPKNTEAFF.

The chain joins TRBV6-6 to TRBJ1-1; 7 positions agree with TRBD1. Looked up from germline, CDR1 is MNHNY and CDR2 is SVGAGI (reference sequence). Germline trimming cut 4 bases from V and 3 bases from J; bases unmatched to any gene: 8. The CDR3 covers 15 residues. This CDR3 is CASSSPGRGYTEAFF. The DNA of the CDR3 is TGTGCCAGCAGTTCCCCGGGCAGGGGGTACACTGAAGCTTTCTTT.